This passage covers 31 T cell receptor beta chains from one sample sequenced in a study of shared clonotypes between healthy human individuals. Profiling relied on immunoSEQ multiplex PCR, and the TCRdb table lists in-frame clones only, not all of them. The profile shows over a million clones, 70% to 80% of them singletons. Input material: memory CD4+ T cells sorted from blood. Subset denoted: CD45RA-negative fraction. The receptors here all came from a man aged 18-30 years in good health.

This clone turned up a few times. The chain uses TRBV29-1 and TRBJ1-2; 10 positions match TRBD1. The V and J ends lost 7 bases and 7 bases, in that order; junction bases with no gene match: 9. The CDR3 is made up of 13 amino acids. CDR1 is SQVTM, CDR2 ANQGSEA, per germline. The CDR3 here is CSAVRQGAGGYTF. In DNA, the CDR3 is TGCAGCGCCGTCCGACAGGGGGCGGGTGGCTACACCTTC.

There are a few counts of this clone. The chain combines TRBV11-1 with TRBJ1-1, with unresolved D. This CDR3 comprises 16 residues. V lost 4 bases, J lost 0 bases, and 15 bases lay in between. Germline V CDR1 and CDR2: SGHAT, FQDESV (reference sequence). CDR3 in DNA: TGTGCCAGCAGCTCCCGAGGTTTGGGAGTGAACACTGAAGCTTTCTTT. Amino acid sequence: CASSSRGLGVNTEAFF.

CDR3 coding DNA: TGTGCCAGCAACCCCTGGGGATCTGGGGCCAACGTCCTGACTTTC. Translating it yields CASNPWGSGANVLTF. The gene calls are TRBV6-6 and TRBJ2-6, with no clear D. This CDR3 has 15 residues. Trimming stripped 7 bases from V and 1 base from J, with 11 bases between. CDR1 is MNHNY, CDR2 SVGAGI, per germline (reference sequence).

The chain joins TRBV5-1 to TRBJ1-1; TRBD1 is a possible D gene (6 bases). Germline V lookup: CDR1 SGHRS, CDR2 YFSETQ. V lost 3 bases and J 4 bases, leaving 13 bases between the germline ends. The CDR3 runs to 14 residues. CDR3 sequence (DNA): TGCGCCAGCAGCTCACAGGGTCTCGGCACTGAAGCTTTCTTT. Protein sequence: CASSSQGLGTEAFF.

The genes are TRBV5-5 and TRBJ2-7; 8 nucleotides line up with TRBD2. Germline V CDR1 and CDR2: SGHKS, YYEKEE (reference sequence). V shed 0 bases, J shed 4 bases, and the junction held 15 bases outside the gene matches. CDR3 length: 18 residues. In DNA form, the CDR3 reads TGTGCCAGCAGCTTGGCCTACCCAGGAGGTAGCGGGAAATACGAGCAGTACTTC. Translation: CASSLAYPGGSGKYEQYF.

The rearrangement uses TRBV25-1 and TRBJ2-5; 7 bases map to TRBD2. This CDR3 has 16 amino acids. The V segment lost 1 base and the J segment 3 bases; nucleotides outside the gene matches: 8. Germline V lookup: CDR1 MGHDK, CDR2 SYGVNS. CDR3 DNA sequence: TGTGCCAGCAGTGAATTCGAGCAGGGAGGGGAAGAGACCCAGTACTTC. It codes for CASSEFEQGGEETQYF.

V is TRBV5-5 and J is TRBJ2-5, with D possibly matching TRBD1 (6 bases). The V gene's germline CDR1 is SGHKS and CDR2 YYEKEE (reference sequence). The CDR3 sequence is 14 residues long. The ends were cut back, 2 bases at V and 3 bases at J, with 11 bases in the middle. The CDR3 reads CASSFVTGKETQYF. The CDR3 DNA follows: TGTGCCAGCAGCTTCGTAACAGGGAAAGAGACCCAGTACTTC.

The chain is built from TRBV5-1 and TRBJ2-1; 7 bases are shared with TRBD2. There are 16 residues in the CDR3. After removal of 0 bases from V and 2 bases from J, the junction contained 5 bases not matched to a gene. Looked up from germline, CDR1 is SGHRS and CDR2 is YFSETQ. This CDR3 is CASSLASGGPYNEQFF. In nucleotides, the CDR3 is TGCGCCAGCAGCTTGGCATCGGGAGGTCCCTACAATGAGCAGTTCTTC.

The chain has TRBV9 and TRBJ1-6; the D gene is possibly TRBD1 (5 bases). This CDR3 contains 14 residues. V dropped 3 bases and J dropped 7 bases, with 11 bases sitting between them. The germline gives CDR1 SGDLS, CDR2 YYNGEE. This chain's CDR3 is CASSEGPANSPLHF. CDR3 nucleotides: TGTGCCAGCAGCGAGGGACCGGCAAATTCACCCCTCCACTTT.

The CDR3 DNA reads as TGTGCCAGTAGTTCTGTCTCAGCAGATACGCAGTATTTT. Its translation is CASSSVSADTQYF. The chain carries TRBV19 and TRBJ2-3, with D uncertain. Per the germline V gene, CDR1 is LNHDA and CDR2 is SQIVND (reference sequence). Trimming took off 5 bases at V and 4 bases at J, with 10 bases between the two ends. This CDR3 contains 13 residues. Full variable domain (outside the CDR3, taken from reference TRBV19 and TRBJ2-3): DGGITQSPKYLFRKEGQNVTLSCEQNLNHDAMYWYRQDPGQGLRLIYYSQIVNDFQKGDIAEGYSVSREKKESFPLTVTSAQKNPTAFYLCASSSVSADTQYFGPGTRLTVL.

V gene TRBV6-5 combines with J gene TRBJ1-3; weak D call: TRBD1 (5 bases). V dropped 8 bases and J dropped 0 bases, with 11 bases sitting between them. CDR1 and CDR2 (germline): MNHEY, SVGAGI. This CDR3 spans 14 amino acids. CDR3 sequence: CASRGRASGNTIYF. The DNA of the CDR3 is TGTGCCAGCCGAGGCAGGGCCTCTGGAAACACCATATATTTT.

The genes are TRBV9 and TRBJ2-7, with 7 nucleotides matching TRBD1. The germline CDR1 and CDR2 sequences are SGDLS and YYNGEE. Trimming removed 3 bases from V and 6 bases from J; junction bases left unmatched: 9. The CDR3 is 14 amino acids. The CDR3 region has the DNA TGTGCCAGCAGCGCTCAGGACAGGCCGAGCGAGCAGTACTTC. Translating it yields CASSAQDRPSEQYF.

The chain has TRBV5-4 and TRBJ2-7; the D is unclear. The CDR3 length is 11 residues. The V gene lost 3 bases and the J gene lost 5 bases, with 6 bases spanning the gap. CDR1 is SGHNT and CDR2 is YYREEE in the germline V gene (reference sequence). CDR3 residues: CASSSRNEQYF. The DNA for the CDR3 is TGTGCCAGCAGCTCACGGAACGAGCAGTACTTC.

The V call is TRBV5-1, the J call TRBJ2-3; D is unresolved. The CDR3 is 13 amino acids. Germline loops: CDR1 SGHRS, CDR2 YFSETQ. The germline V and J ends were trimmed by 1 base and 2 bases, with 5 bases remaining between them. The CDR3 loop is CASSLLTTDTQYF. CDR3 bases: TGCGCCAGCAGCTTGCTGACCACAGATACGCAGTATTTT.

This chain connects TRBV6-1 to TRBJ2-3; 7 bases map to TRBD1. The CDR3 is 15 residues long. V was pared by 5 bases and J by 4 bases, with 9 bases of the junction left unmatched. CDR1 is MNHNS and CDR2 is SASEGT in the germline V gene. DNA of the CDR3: TGTGCCAGCAGTCCCGGGCAGGGGGAAGCAGATACGCAGTATTTT. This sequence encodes CASSPGQGEADTQYF.

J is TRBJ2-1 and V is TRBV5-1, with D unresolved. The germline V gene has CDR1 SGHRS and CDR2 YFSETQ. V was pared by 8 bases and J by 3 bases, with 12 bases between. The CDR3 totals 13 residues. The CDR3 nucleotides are TGCGCCAGGCAGGTGGCGATCTACAATGAGCAGTTCTTC. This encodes CARQVAIYNEQFF.

This CDR3 is CASNMGGYSSYEQYF. The CDR3 DNA is TGTGCCAGCAACATGGGGGGCTACTCCTCCTACGAGCAGTACTTC. V and J are TRBV5-6 and TRBJ2-7, with D perhaps TRBD1 or TRBD2 (6 bases each). Germline V lookup: CDR1 SGHDT, CDR2 YYEEEE. Trimming cost V 6 bases and J 0 bases, with 16 bases left between them. The CDR3 consists of 15 residues.

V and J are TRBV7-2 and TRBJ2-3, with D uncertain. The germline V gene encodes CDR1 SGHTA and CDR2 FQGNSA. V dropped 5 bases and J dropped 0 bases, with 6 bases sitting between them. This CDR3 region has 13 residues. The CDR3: CASSLSSTDTQYF. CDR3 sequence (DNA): TGTGCCAGCAGCCTCTCTAGCACAGATACGCAGTATTTT.

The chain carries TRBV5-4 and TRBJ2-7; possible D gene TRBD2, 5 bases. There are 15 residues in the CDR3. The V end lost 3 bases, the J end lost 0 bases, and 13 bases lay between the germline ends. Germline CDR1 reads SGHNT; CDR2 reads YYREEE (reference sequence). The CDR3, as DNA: TGTGCCAGCAGCTCCAGGAGCGGTAGCTCCTACGAGCAGTACTTC. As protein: CASSSRSGSSYEQYF. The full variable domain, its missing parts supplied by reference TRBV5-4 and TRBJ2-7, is ETGVTQSPTHLIKTRGQQVTLRCSSQSGHNTVSWYQQALGQGPQFIFQYYREEENGRGNFPPRFSGLQFPNYSSELNVNALELDDSALYLCASSSRSGSSYEQYFGPGTRLTVT.

The CDR3 coding sequence is TGTGCCAGTAGTGCGAGGGACAGGGGGACTAATCAGCCCCAGCATTTT. Translation gives CASSARDRGTNQPQHF. The rearrangement uses TRBV19 and TRBJ1-5; TRBD1 matches 11 bases. CDR3 size: 16 residues. Germline lookup yields CDR1 LNHDA and CDR2 SQIVND (reference sequence). J gave up 4 bases and V 5 bases, and 7 bases lay outside the gene matches.

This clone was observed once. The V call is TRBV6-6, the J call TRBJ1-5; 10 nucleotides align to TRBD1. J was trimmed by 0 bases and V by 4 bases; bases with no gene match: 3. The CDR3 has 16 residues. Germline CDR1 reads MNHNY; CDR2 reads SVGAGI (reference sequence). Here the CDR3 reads CASSWGTGASNQPQHF. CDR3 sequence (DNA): TGTGCCAGCAGTTGGGGGACAGGGGCTAGCAATCAGCCCCAGCATTTT.

Written as DNA, the CDR3 is TGCGCCAGCAGCCAAGGGTCATGGGGGGCACAGAGTGAAAAACTGTTTTTT. Encoded protein: CASSQGSWGAQSEKLFF. The chain has TRBV4-1 and TRBJ1-4, with a tentative D call TRBD1 (6 bases). Germline V gene sequence: CDR1 MGHRA, CDR2 YSYEKL. Between the trimmed V and J ends, which lost 1 base and 7 bases, there was a span of 19 bases. CDR3 length: 17 residues.

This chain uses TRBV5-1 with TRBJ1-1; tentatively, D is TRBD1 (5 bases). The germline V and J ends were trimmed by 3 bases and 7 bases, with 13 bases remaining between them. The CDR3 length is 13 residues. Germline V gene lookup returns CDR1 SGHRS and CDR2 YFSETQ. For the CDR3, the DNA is TGCGCCAGCAGCTCTGGGTACAGGAGTGAAGCTTTCTTT. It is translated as CASSSGYRSEAFF.

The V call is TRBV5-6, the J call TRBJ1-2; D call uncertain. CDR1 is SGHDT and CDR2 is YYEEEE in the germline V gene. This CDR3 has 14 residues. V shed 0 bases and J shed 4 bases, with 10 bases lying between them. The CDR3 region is CASSLVRQSYGYTF. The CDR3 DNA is TGTGCCAGCAGCTTGGTACGGCAGTCCTATGGCTACACCTTC.

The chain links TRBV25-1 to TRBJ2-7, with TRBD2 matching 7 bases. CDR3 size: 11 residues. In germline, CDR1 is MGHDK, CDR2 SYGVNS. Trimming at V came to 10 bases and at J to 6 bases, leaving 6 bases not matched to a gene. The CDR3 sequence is CATRIAGEQYF. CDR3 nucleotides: TGTGCCACCCGGATAGCGGGCGAGCAGTACTTC.

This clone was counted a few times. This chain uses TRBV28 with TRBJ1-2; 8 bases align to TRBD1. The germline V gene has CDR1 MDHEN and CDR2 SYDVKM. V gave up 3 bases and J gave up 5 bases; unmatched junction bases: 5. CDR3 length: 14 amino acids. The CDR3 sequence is CASSLQGAPYGYTF. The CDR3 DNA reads TGTGCCAGCAGTTTGCAGGGGGCTCCTTATGGCTACACCTTC.

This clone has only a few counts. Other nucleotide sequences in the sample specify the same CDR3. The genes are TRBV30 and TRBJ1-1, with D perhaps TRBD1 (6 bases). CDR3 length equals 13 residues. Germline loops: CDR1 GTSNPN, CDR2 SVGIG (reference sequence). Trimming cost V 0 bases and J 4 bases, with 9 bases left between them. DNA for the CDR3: TGTGCCTGGAGTGTAGGGGGGGGCACTGAAGCTTTCTTT. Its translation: CAWSVGGGTEAFF.

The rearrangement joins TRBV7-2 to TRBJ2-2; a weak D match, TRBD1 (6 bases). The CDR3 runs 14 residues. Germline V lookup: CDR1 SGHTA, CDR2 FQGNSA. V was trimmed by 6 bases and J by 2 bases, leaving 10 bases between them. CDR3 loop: CASSRDTNTGELFF. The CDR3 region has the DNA TGTGCCAGCAGTAGGGACACCAACACCGGGGAGCTGTTTTTT.

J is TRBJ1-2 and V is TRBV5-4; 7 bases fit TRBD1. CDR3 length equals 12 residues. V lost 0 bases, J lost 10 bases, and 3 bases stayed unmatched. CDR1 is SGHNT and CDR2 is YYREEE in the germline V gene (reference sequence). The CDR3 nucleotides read TGTGCCAGCAGCTTGGGACAGGGCATCTACACCTTC. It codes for CASSLGQGIYTF.

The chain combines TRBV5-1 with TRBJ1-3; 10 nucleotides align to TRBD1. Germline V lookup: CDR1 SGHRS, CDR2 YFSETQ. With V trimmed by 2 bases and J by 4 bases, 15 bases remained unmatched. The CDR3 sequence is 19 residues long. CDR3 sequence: CASSLPPDRGKGKGNTIYF. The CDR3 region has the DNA TGCGCCAGCAGCTTACCCCCGGACAGGGGGAAAGGCAAAGGAAACACCATATATTTT.

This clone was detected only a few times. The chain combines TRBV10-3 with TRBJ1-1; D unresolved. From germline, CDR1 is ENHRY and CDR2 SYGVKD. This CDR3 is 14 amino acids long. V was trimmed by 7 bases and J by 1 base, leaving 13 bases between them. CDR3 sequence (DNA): TGTGCCATCAAGGCTGTGGAAAGGAACACTGAAGCTTTCTTT. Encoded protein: CAIKAVERNTEAFF.